The entry below gives a single T cell receptor (beta chain) sequence along with its context. TCRdb keeps only in-frame clones here, not all; method: immunoSEQ multiplex PCR. The top ten clones hold 9.5% to 15% of a sample with about 100,000 clones, under 90% of them seen once. The sample comes from a study of blood T cell repertoires in COVID-19. As for the study in general: PBMCs, B-cell-depleted T cells, or T cells provided the cDNA or gDNA that made up the material.

V was clipped by 0 bases and J by 1 base; unmatched bases: 11. Germline CDR1 reads LNHNV; CDR2 reads YYDKDF (reference sequence). This CDR3 spans 20 amino acids. The V and J genes are TRBV15 and TRBJ2-3; 12 nucleotides align to TRBD2. The receptor was isolated from a human donor in a cohort sampled during active COVID-19. The sample was peripheral blood. CDR3 coding DNA: TGTGCCACCAGCAGAGATAAAGCTACTAGCGGGGGGCTACGCACAGATACGCAGTATTTT. Translating it yields CATSRDKATSGGLRTDTQYF.